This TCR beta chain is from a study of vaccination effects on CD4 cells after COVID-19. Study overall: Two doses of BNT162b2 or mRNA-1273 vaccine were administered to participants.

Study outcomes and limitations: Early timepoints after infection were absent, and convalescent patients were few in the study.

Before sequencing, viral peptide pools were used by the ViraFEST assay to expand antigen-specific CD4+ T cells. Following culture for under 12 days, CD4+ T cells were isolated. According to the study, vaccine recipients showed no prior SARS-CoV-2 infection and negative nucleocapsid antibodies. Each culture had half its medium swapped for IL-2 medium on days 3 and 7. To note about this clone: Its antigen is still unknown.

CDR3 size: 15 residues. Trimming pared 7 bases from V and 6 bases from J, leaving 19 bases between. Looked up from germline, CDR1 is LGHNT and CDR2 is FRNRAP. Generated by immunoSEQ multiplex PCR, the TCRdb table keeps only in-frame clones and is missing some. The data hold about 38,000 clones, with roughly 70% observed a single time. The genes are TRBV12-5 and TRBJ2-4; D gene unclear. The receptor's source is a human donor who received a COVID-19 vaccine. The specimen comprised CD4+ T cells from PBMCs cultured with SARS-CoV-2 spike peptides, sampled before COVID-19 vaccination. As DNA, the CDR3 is TGTGCTAGTGACACCTATAAACGGGTGCGAAACATTCAGTACTTC. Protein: CASDTYKRVRNIQYF. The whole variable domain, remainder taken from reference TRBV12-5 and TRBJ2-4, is DARVTQTPRHKVTEMGQEVTMRCQPILGHNTVFWYRQTMMQGLELLAYFRNRAPLDDSGMPKDRFSAEMPDATLATLKIQPSEPRDSAVYFCASDTYKRVRNIQYFGAGTRLSVL.